This T cell receptor beta chain was observed in a study of T-cell memory formation after mild COVID-19. The overall study: The study found TCR clusters largely donor specific. Study-wide results and caveats: Whereas later expanders leaned CD4+, clones contracting day 15 to 85 showed a balanced CD4/CD8 makeup.

Constant-segment-primed 5'RACE gave TCR alpha and TCR beta cDNA libraries with sample barcodes and UMIs. Using its own MiXCR run on the 5' RACE reads, TCRdb lists one record per CDR3 protein. The data hold 15,000 or so distinct CDR3 sequences, with about a fifth observed a single time. From germline, CDR1 is SEHNR and CDR2 FQNEAQ (reference sequence). The CDR3 runs to 14 residues. V was shortened by 3 bases and J by 3 bases, with 12 bases between the two germline ends. This clonotype was counted many times. Its antigen is as yet unknown. This chain uses TRBV7-9 with TRBJ2-7; a weak D match, TRBD1 (5 bases). The sequence was obtained from a man in his late teens or twenties who had mild COVID-19 (a few samples of this study predate the infection). Cell type and time point are not known. The specimen was PBMCs or a T cell subset sorted from them (not recorded which). CDR3 sequence (DNA): TGTGCCAGCAGCTTTTGGAGCAGGGACTACGAGCAGTACTTC. It codes for CASSFWSRDYEQYF.